Presented here are 21 T cell receptor beta chains from one specimen sequenced in a study of blood T cell repertoires in COVID-19. Assay used: immunoSEQ multiplex PCR; TCRdb lists only in-frame clones, some missing. The sample contains roughly 65,000 clones, 65% to 85% of which appear only once. Sequencing was done on a sample of peripheral blood. Receptors were obtained from a man aged 55-75 years with acute or convalescent COVID-19.

The rearrangement uses TRBV7-8 and TRBJ1-5; D might be TRBD1 (6 bases). Germline CDR1 is SGHVS and CDR2 is FQNEAQ. V was trimmed by 5 bases and J by 9 bases, leaving 14 bases between them. The length of the CDR3 is 13 residues. The CDR3 spells CASSLGGPRPQHF. CDR3 coding DNA: TGTGCCAGCAGCCTCGGGGGGCCGAGGCCCCAGCATTTT.

This chain connects TRBV7-2 to TRBJ1-5, with no clear D. The germline V gene has CDR1 SGHTA and CDR2 FQGNSA. Deletions cut 2 bases from V and 6 bases from J, with 11 bases between. The CDR3 has 14 residues. The CDR3 spells CASSLRDPGQPQHF. The CDR3 coding sequence is TGTGCCAGCAGCTTACGCGACCCGGGTCAGCCCCAGCATTTT.

V and J are TRBV6-5 and TRBJ2-4, with TRBD1 as a possible D gene (5 bases). Germline CDR1 MNHEY, CDR2 SVGAGI. This CDR3 comprises 12 residues. Trimming removed 6 bases from V and 7 bases from J, with 10 bases in between. The CDR3 nucleotides read TGTGCCAGCAGCCTGACAGAGAACATTCAGTACTTC. It codes for CASSLTENIQYF.

The chain employs TRBV7-2 and TRBJ1-5, with 8 bases fitting TRBD1. V lost 5 bases, J lost 2 bases, and 5 bases stayed unmatched. The germline gives CDR1 SGHTA, CDR2 FQGNSA. The CDR3 is 15 residues long. The CDR3: CASSLMTGGNQPQHF. The CDR3, as DNA: TGTGCCAGCAGCCTAATGACAGGGGGCAATCAGCCCCAGCATTTT.

The rearrangement joins TRBV7-9 to TRBJ1-1; D call uncertain. The CDR3 loop spans 13 amino acids. Trimming shortened V by 1 base and J by 11 bases, and 14 bases separated the two germline ends. Germline CDR1 is SEHNR and CDR2 is FQNEAQ (reference sequence). The CDR3 loop reads CASSLVGSGGAFF. The DNA of the CDR3 is TGTGCCAGCAGCTTAGTAGGGAGCGGTGGTGCTTTCTTT.

This clone was seen a few times. The CDR3 loop is CASSSAGFEYGYTF. Written as DNA, the CDR3 is TGTGCCAGCAGTTCGGCAGGGTTCGAATATGGCTACACCTTC. This chain connects TRBV27 to TRBJ1-2; perhaps TRBD1 as D (5 bases). CDR1 and CDR2 from the germline V gene are MNHEY and SMNVEV (reference sequence). The CDR3 length is 14 residues. Trimming shortened V by 4 bases and J by 5 bases, and 14 bases separated the two germline ends.

The V and J genes are TRBV7-9 and TRBJ1-4; tentative D call: TRBD1 (5 bases). The CDR3 totals 18 residues. Trimming shortened V by 1 base and J by 0 bases, and 15 bases separated the two germline ends. Per the germline V gene, CDR1 is SEHNR and CDR2 is FQNEAQ (reference sequence). The CDR3 is CASSLGWGSSTTNEKLFF. Here the CDR3 DNA reads TGTGCCAGCAGCTTAGGATGGGGCAGCTCCACAACTAATGAAAAACTGTTTTTT.

This clone has only a few counts. Other nucleotide sequences in the sample specify the same CDR3. The J gene is TRBJ1-6, the V gene TRBV4-1; 10 nucleotides align to TRBD1. The germline gives CDR1 MGHRA, CDR2 YSYEKL. V was pared by 2 bases and J by 8 bases, with 3 bases of the junction left unmatched. This CDR3 spans 15 amino acids. The CDR3 DNA sequence: TGCGCCAGCAGCCAACGGACAGGGGGGGATTCACCCCTCCACTTT. Residues: CASSQRTGGDSPLHF.

The chain joins TRBV5-1 to TRBJ2-1, with D tentatively TRBD1 (6 bases). Trimming shortened V by 2 bases and J by 2 bases, and 14 bases separated the two germline ends. Germline loops: CDR1 SGHRS, CDR2 YFSETQ. The CDR3 has 16 residues. The CDR3 DNA reads TGCGCCAGCAGCTTCCGCCAGGGGATCCCCTACAATGAGCAGTTCTTC. Protein sequence: CASSFRQGIPYNEQFF.

The V gene is TRBV28, the J gene TRBJ1-5, with a possible D match to TRBD1 (5 bases). This CDR3 contains 16 residues. Per the germline V gene, CDR1 is MDHEN and CDR2 is SYDVKM. The ends were cut back, 2 bases at V and 2 bases at J, with 13 bases in the middle. CDR3 coding DNA: TGTGCCAGCAGTTTAGGGGCCCGTGGGGGCAATCAGCCCCAGCATTTT. It encodes CASSLGARGGNQPQHF.

This clone was seen just once. This chain links TRBV5-1 with TRBJ2-1; a weak D match, TRBD2 (6 bases). Trimming stripped 4 bases from V and 0 bases from J, with 11 bases between. This CDR3 contains 15 residues. Germline V CDR1 and CDR2: SGHRS, YFSETQ. The CDR3 DNA follows: TGCGCCAGCAGCGCCTACGGGAGCTCCTACAATGAGCAGTTCTTC. It encodes CASSAYGSSYNEQFF.

The table lists this clone with a few counts. The chain combines TRBV4-1 with TRBJ2-2, with TRBD1 identical over 8 bases. The CDR3 spans 15 residues. The ends lost 2 bases at V and 5 bases at J; junction bases unmatched: 4. Germline V gives CDR1 MGHRA, CDR2 YSYEKL. The CDR3 DNA is TGCGCCAGCAGCCAACAGGACAGGGAGACCGGGGAGCTGTTTTTT. It encodes CASSQQDRETGELFF.

The genes are TRBV6-5 and TRBJ1-3, with unresolved D. There are 15 residues in the CDR3. V was clipped by 2 bases and J by 2 bases, with 10 bases between them. Germline V gene lookup returns CDR1 MNHEY and CDR2 SVGAGI. The CDR3 coding sequence is TGTGCCAGCAGTTACGATGCGGAAACTGGAAACACCATATATTTT. As protein: CASSYDAETGNTIYF.

This clone was counted a few times. This chain uses TRBV10-1 with TRBJ1-5, with a weak D call TRBD1 (5 bases). The CDR3 consists of 14 residues. Germline loops: CDR1 WNHNN, CDR2 SYGVQD (reference sequence). The germline V and J ends were trimmed by 2 bases and 2 bases, with 7 bases remaining between them. CDR3 protein: CASSEGAGNQPQHF. CDR3 DNA: TGCGCCAGCAGTGAGGGGGCAGGCAATCAGCCCCAGCATTTT.

The J gene is TRBJ2-1, the V gene TRBV5-8; no firm D call. The germline V and J ends were trimmed by 2 bases and 8 bases, with 17 bases remaining between them. CDR3 size: 15 residues. Germline assignment: CDR1 SGHTS and CDR2 YDEGEE. The DNA for the CDR3 is TGTGCCAGCAGCTTTTTACGGCAGGCGCCGGATGAGCAGTTCTTC. Translation gives CASSFLRQAPDEQFF.

The chain recombines TRBV5-5 with TRBJ1-5; 9 positions agree with TRBD1. Germline V gene data show CDR1 as SGHKS and CDR2 as YYEKEE (reference sequence). This CDR3 is built from 15 residues. With V trimmed by 4 bases and J by 1 base, 3 bases remained unmatched. The CDR3 DNA reads as TGTGCCAGCAGCGCACAGGGGGCGAGCAATCAGCCCCAGCATTTT. Translating it yields CASSAQGASNQPQHF.

This clone occurred once. The gene calls are TRBV6-1 and TRBJ2-1; 9 nucleotides align to TRBD2. The V and J ends lost 0 bases and 4 bases, in that order; junction bases with no gene match: 7. This CDR3 has 17 amino acids. Germline V lookup: CDR1 MNHNS, CDR2 SASEGT. The CDR3 sequence: CASSEAPSSGAYNEQFF. CDR3 sequence (DNA): TGTGCCAGCAGTGAAGCTCCCTCTAGCGGGGCGTACAATGAGCAGTTCTTC.

V is TRBV9 and J is TRBJ2-2, with 8 nucleotides matching TRBD1. The ends lost 6 bases at V and 0 bases at J; junction bases unmatched: 10. Per germline, CDR1 SGDLS and CDR2 YYNGEE. The length of the CDR3 is 17 residues. CDR3 amino acids: CASTLSGGIANTGELFF. The CDR3 DNA is TGTGCCAGCACCCTATCAGGGGGCATTGCGAACACCGGGGAGCTGTTTTTT.

This chain links TRBV12-5 with TRBJ1-5; TRBD1 might be the D (5 bases). Germline V gene data show CDR1 as LGHNT and CDR2 as FRNRAP. CDR3 length: 14 residues. Between the trimmed V and J ends, which lost 1 base and 4 bases, there was a span of 8 bases. The CDR3 bases are TGTGCTAGTGGTTTGGGACAGTTGAATCAGCCCCAGCATTTT. This translates into CASGLGQLNQPQHF.

This chain joins TRBV19 and TRBJ1-2, with D possibly matching TRBD1 (5 bases). This CDR3 comprises 13 residues. The V gene's germline CDR1 is LNHDA and CDR2 SQIVND (reference sequence). The germline V and J ends were trimmed by 7 bases and 2 bases, with 11 bases remaining between them. The CDR3 DNA is TGTGCCAGTAATCAGGGTGGGAACTATGGCTACACCTTC. Its protein is CASNQGGNYGYTF.

The chain combines TRBV29-1 with TRBJ1-6, with a tentative D call TRBD1 (5 bases). The CDR3 length is 13 residues. The V end was cut by 4 bases, the J end by 7 bases, with 11 bases between. In germline, CDR1 is SQVTM, CDR2 ANQGSEA. Here the CDR3 reads CSVGSGLNSPLHF. The CDR3 bases are TGCAGCGTTGGGTCAGGGCTGAATTCACCCCTCCACTTT. The whole variable domain, remainder taken from reference TRBV29-1 and TRBJ1-6, is SAVISQKPSRDICQRGTSLTIQCQVDSQVTMMFWYRQQPGQSLTLIATANQGSEATYESGFVIDKFPISRPNLTFSTLTVSNMSPEDSSIYLCSVGSGLNSPLHFGNGTRLTVT.